The clone carrying this T cell receptor beta chain was seen many times. Its matching antigen is unknown. The data belong to a study of T cells after yellow fever vaccination. Study details: Some fractions had low cell numbers, and these were prepared with SMART-Seq v4 Ultra Low Input.

Study-wide points: It was the secondary response that reached its peak faster, day 5 versus 15, but it was weaker. Relatively few clonotypes were ones that appeared in both CD4 and CD8 compartments. Subsequent booster samples again held most clones from primary vaccination (more than 95% CD4, about 85% CD8).

From the 5' RACE reads, TCRdb called clonotypes with MiXCR, one entry per CDR3 protein. This sample has more than 250,000 distinct CDR3 sequences, with approximately 7% found just once. The sequencing used PBMCs, collected approximately 40 days after the first yellow fever vaccination. This TCR derives from a man aged 18-30 years who received the YFV17D yellow fever vaccine.

This CDR3 reads CASSSGTGSQKEQYF. DNA of the CDR3: TGTGCCAGCAGCTCCGGGACAGGCTCCCAGAAGGAGCAGTACTTC. J is TRBJ2-7 and V is TRBV7-3; 8 nucleotides align to TRBD1. There are 15 residues in the CDR3. Trimming removed 4 bases from V and 7 bases from J; junction bases left unmatched: 12. The V gene's germline CDR1 is SGHTA and CDR2 FQGTGA.